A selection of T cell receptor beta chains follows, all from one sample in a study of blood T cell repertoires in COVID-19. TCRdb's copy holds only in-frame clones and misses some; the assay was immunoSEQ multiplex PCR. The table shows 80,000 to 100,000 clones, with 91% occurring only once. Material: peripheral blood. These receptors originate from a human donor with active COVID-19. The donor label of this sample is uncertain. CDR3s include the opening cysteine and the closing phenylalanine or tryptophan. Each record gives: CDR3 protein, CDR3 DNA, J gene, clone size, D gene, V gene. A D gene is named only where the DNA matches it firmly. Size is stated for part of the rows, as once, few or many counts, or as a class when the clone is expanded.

CDR3aa: CASSQDRLSPLHF
CDR3nt: TGCGCCAGCAGCCAAGACAGGCTTTCACCCCTCCACTTT
j_gene: TRBJ1-6
abundance: NA
d_gene: NA
v_gene: TRBV4-3

CDR3aa: CASSPSPGTEAFF
CDR3nt: TGTGCCAGCTCACCAAGCCCAGGGACTGAAGCTTTCTTT
j_gene: TRBJ1-1
abundance: NA
d_gene: NA
v_gene: TRBV18

CDR3aa: CASSGGQGAFGNTIYF
CDR3nt: TGTGCCAGCAGCGGGGGACAGGGGGCGTTTGGAAACACCATATATTTT
j_gene: TRBJ1-3
abundance: NA
d_gene: TRBD1
v_gene: TRBV9

CDR3aa: CASSLGGQGNEKLFF
CDR3nt: TGCGCCAGCAGCTTGGGAGGACAGGGTAATGAAAAACTGTTTTTT
j_gene: TRBJ1-4
abundance: NA
d_gene: TRBD1
v_gene: TRBV5-1

CDR3aa: CASRGTGGNYGYTF
CDR3nt: TGTGCCAGTAGGGGGACAGGGGGAAACTATGGCTACACCTTC
j_gene: TRBJ1-2
abundance: NA
d_gene: TRBD1
v_gene: TRBV19

CDR3aa: CASSQEGDQGAHFGEAFF
CDR3nt: TGCGCCAGCAGCCAAGAAGGGGATCAGGGGGCGCATTTCGGTGAAGCTTTCTTT
j_gene: TRBJ1-1
abundance: NA
d_gene: TRBD1
v_gene: TRBV4-1

CDR3aa: CASSPSRGGVYEQYF
CDR3nt: TGTGCCAGCAGCCCGTCCCGGGGGGGTGTCTACGAGCAGTACTTC
j_gene: TRBJ2-7
abundance: NA
d_gene: TRBD2
v_gene: TRBV14

CDR3aa: CASSRGMGRGNYGYTF
CDR3nt: TGTGCCAGCAGCCGAGGGATGGGTCGGGGTAACTATGGCTACACCTTC
j_gene: TRBJ1-2
abundance: once
d_gene: NA
v_gene: TRBV21-1

CDR3aa: CASSQDYRVEEKLFF
CDR3nt: TGTGCCAGCAGCCAAGACTACAGGGTGGAGGAAAAACTGTTTTTT
j_gene: TRBJ1-4
abundance: once
d_gene: NA
v_gene: TRBV3-1/TRBV3-2

CDR3aa: CASSLWRGGLQETQYF
CDR3nt: TGCGCCAGCAGCTTGTGGAGAGGGGGACTACAAGAGACCCAGTACTTC
j_gene: TRBJ2-5
abundance: NA
d_gene: NA
v_gene: TRBV5-1

CDR3aa: CASSSGLAGGSNEQFF
CDR3nt: TGTGCCAGCAGCTCAGGACTAGCGGGGGGCTCCAATGAGCAGTTCTTC
j_gene: TRBJ2-1
abundance: few
d_gene: TRBD2
v_gene: TRBV7-7

CDR3aa: CASSDATGDNSPLHF
CDR3nt: TGTGCCAGCAGTGATGCCACAGGGGATAATTCACCCCTCCACTTT
j_gene: TRBJ1-6
abundance: NA
d_gene: TRBD1
v_gene: TRBV6-1

CDR3aa: CAKHRGSSGNTIYF
CDR3nt: TGCGCCAAACACAGGGGATCTTCTGGAAACACCATATATTTT
j_gene: TRBJ1-3
abundance: NA
d_gene: TRBD1
v_gene: TRBV10-1

CDR3aa: CASSPQTDLGRPTGNTIYF
CDR3nt: TGCGCCAGCAGCCCGCAGACTGACCTAGGGAGGCCGACAGGAAACACCATATATTTT
j_gene: TRBJ1-3
abundance: once
d_gene: NA
v_gene: TRBV5-1

CDR3aa: CASSLGRGDGYTF
CDR3nt: TGCGCCAGCAGCTTAGGCAGGGGTGATGGCTACACCTTC
j_gene: TRBJ1-2
abundance: NA
d_gene: NA
v_gene: TRBV5-1

CDR3aa: CASSTSGGAVEQFF
CDR3nt: TGTGCCAGTAGCACTAGCGGGGGGGCCGTCGAGCAGTTCTTC
j_gene: TRBJ2-1
abundance: NA
d_gene: TRBD2
v_gene: TRBV19

CDR3aa: CASSRGVLEYGYTF
CDR3nt: TGTGCCAGCTCACGGGGGGTTCTGGAATATGGCTACACCTTC
j_gene: TRBJ1-2
abundance: NA
d_gene: NA
v_gene: TRBV2

CDR3aa: CASSLVSRTDTQYF
CDR3nt: TGTGCCAGCAGCTTGGTCTCCCGCACAGATACGCAGTATTTT
j_gene: TRBJ2-3
abundance: NA
d_gene: NA
v_gene: TRBV5-6

CDR3aa: CASSIDREVGNTIYF
CDR3nt: TGTGCCAGTAGTATAGACAGGGAAGTTGGAAACACCATATATTTT
j_gene: TRBJ1-3
abundance: NA
d_gene: NA
v_gene: TRBV19

CDR3aa: CASSLSGLSDTQYF
CDR3nt: TGCGCCAGCAGCTTGAGCGGATTATCAGATACGCAGTATTTT
j_gene: TRBJ2-3
abundance: NA
d_gene: NA
v_gene: TRBV5-1

CDR3aa: CASSDSSGHGSGANVLTF
CDR3nt: TGTGCCAGCAGTGACTCTTCGGGACACGGGTCTGGGGCCAACGTCCTGACTTTC
j_gene: TRBJ2-6
abundance: few
d_gene: NA
v_gene: TRBV6-4

CDR3aa: CASSPRTGAHTEAFF
CDR3nt: TGTGCCAGCAGCCCCAGGACAGGGGCCCATACTGAAGCTTTCTTT
j_gene: TRBJ1-1
abundance: NA
d_gene: TRBD1
v_gene: TRBV7-2

CDR3aa: CASSIGTGYWQYF
CDR3nt: TGTGCCAGTAGTATAGGGACAGGGTACTGGCAGTATTTT
j_gene: TRBJ2-3
abundance: NA
d_gene: TRBD1
v_gene: TRBV19

CDR3aa: CASSELQGTGEQYF
CDR3nt: TGTGCCAGCAGTGAACTACAGGGTACTGGGGAGCAGTACTTC
j_gene: TRBJ2-7
abundance: NA
d_gene: NA
v_gene: TRBV6-1

CDR3aa: CASSQGGGVSYEQYF
CDR3nt: TGCGCCAGCAGCCAAGGAGGGGGGGTATCCTACGAGCAGTACTTC
j_gene: TRBJ2-7
abundance: NA
d_gene: NA
v_gene: TRBV4-1

CDR3aa: CASSWTGQDGYTF
CDR3nt: TGTGCCAGCAGTTGGACAGGTCAGGATGGCTACACCTTC
j_gene: TRBJ1-2
abundance: NA
d_gene: TRBD1
v_gene: TRBV12-3/TRBV12-4

CDR3aa: CASSVHREPLGGYTF
CDR3nt: TGTGCCAGCAGCGTTCACAGGGAGCCCTTAGGTGGCTACACCTTC
j_gene: TRBJ1-2
abundance: NA
d_gene: NA
v_gene: TRBV21-1

CDR3aa: CASSGGGAETQYF
CDR3nt: TGTGCCAGCAGCGGAGGGGGGGCCGAGACCCAGTACTTC
j_gene: TRBJ2-5
abundance: NA
d_gene: NA
v_gene: TRBV7-9

CDR3aa: CASSYPPSAVQETQYF
CDR3nt: TGTGCCAGCAGTTACCCCCCCTCTGCGGTCCAAGAGACCCAGTACTTC
j_gene: TRBJ2-5
abundance: once
d_gene: NA
v_gene: TRBV6-2/TRBV6-3

CDR3aa: CASSIGTDSGANVLTF
CDR3nt: TGTGCCAGTAGTATCGGGACAGACTCTGGGGCCAACGTCCTGACTTTC
j_gene: TRBJ2-6
abundance: NA
d_gene: TRBD1
v_gene: TRBV19

CDR3aa: CASSRGVGNQPQHF
CDR3nt: TGTGCCAGTAGTCGCGGCGTCGGCAATCAGCCCCAGCATTTT
j_gene: TRBJ1-5
abundance: NA
d_gene: NA
v_gene: TRBV19

CDR3aa: CASTSIWTEITDTQYF
CDR3nt: TGTGCCAGCACCTCTATCTGGACAGAGATCACAGATACGCAGTATTTT
j_gene: TRBJ2-3
abundance: NA
d_gene: NA
v_gene: TRBV2

CDR3aa: CASSPQDTINEQFF
CDR3nt: TGTGCCAGTAGTCCCCAGGACACGATCAATGAGCAGTTCTTC
j_gene: TRBJ2-1
abundance: NA
d_gene: NA
v_gene: TRBV19

CDR3aa: CASSRSGTFQETQYF
CDR3nt: TGTGCCAGCAGTCGTTCCGGGACTTTTCAAGAGACCCAGTACTTC
j_gene: TRBJ2-5
abundance: NA
d_gene: NA
v_gene: TRBV6-2/TRBV6-3

CDR3aa: CAISAKKTGPFTEAFF
CDR3nt: TGTGCCATCAGTGCGAAAAAGACAGGGCCTTTCACTGAAGCTTTCTTT
j_gene: TRBJ1-1
abundance: NA
d_gene: TRBD1
v_gene: TRBV10-3

CDR3aa: CASSPGGPYEQYF
CDR3nt: TGTGCCAGTAGTCCCGGGGGTCCCTACGAGCAGTACTTC
j_gene: TRBJ2-7
abundance: NA
d_gene: NA
v_gene: TRBV6-2/TRBV6-3

CDR3aa: CASSQVTGMSPYEQYF
CDR3nt: TGTGCCAGCAGCCAAGTAACCGGGATGTCCCCCTACGAGCAGTACTTC
j_gene: TRBJ2-7
abundance: NA
d_gene: NA
v_gene: TRBV14

CDR3aa: CASSLGPGGEQYF
CDR3nt: TGTGCCAGCAGCTTAGGGCCGGGGGGCGAGCAGTACTTC
j_gene: TRBJ2-7
abundance: NA
d_gene: TRBD2
v_gene: TRBV7-9

CDR3aa: CASSLVWEEGEAFF
CDR3nt: TGCGCCAGCAGCTTGGTCTGGGAGGAGGGTGAGGCTTTCTTT
j_gene: TRBJ1-1
abundance: once
d_gene: NA
v_gene: TRBV5-1

CDR3aa: CASSPSWYSSYEQYF
CDR3nt: TGTGCCAGCAGCCCAAGCTGGTATAGCTCCTACGAGCAGTACTTC
j_gene: TRBJ2-7
abundance: NA
d_gene: NA
v_gene: TRBV5-6

CDR3aa: CASSPMAGGNTQYF
CDR3nt: TGTGCCAGCAGTCCGATGGCCGGAGGCAATACGCAGTATTTT
j_gene: TRBJ2-3
abundance: NA
d_gene: NA
v_gene: TRBV27

CDR3aa: CASSPDRLLSYEQYF
CDR3nt: TGCGCCAGCAGCCCGGACAGGCTCCTTTCCTACGAGCAGTACTTC
j_gene: TRBJ2-7
abundance: NA
d_gene: TRBD1
v_gene: TRBV4-1

CDR3aa: CASSMGTGLDTQYF
CDR3nt: TGTGCTAGCAGCATGGGGACAGGGTTAGATACGCAGTATTTT
j_gene: TRBJ2-3
abundance: NA
d_gene: TRBD1
v_gene: TRBV7-7

CDR3aa: CASTRYNEQFF
CDR3nt: TGTGCCAGCACCCGTTACAATGAGCAGTTCTTC
j_gene: TRBJ2-1
abundance: NA
d_gene: NA
v_gene: TRBV2

CDR3aa: CASSLEGGGETQYF
CDR3nt: TGTGCCAGCAGCTTGGAAGGCGGGGGCGAGACCCAGTACTTC
j_gene: TRBJ2-5
abundance: NA
d_gene: NA
v_gene: TRBV5-4

CDR3aa: CASTPRQGGWETQYF
CDR3nt: TGTGCCAGTACCCCGAGGCAGGGGGGCTGGGAGACCCAGTACTTC
j_gene: TRBJ2-5
abundance: medium-sized
d_gene: NA
v_gene: TRBV19

CDR3aa: CASSILGQGVNTGELFF
CDR3nt: TGTGCCAGTAGTATTCTGGGACAGGGGGTCAACACCGGGGAGCTGTTTTTT
j_gene: TRBJ2-2
abundance: NA
d_gene: TRBD1
v_gene: TRBV19

CDR3aa: CASSSRQGATQYF
CDR3nt: TGTGCCAGCAGCTCAAGACAGGGGGCGACCCAGTACTTC
j_gene: TRBJ2-5
abundance: NA
d_gene: TRBD1
v_gene: TRBV7-9

CDR3aa: CASSLLRDNEQFF
CDR3nt: TGTGCCAGCAGCTTGTTACGGGACAATGAGCAGTTCTTC
j_gene: TRBJ2-1
abundance: NA
d_gene: NA
v_gene: TRBV11-2

CDR3aa: CASTEAGGSNQPQHF
CDR3nt: TGCGCCAGCACCGAGGCGGGGGGTAGCAATCAGCCCCAGCATTTT
j_gene: TRBJ1-5
abundance: NA
d_gene: NA
v_gene: TRBV10-1